This entry lists 25 T cell receptor beta chains sequenced from one sample in a study of T cell responses to AZD1222 COVID-19 vaccine. Clones were sequenced by immunoSEQ multiplex PCR, and TCRdb holds only the in-frame ones, with some missing. This sample has 150,000 to 200,000 clones; about 90% occur once, and the top ten carry around a tenth. Sequencing used peripheral blood, obtained 28 days after the second AZD1222 dose. The receptors originated from an adult who received the AZD1222 COVID-19 vaccine.

This clone was observed a few times. V and J are TRBV5-6 and TRBJ1-2; 9 bases are a match to TRBD1. The V segment lost 4 bases and the J segment 6 bases; nucleotides outside the gene matches: 7. Germline CDR1 reads SGHDT; CDR2 reads YYEEEE. The CDR3 length is 14 residues. In DNA form, the CDR3 reads TGTGCCAGCAGCCTAGACAGGGGGTTTAATGGCTACACCTTC. Encoded protein: CASSLDRGFNGYTF.

This clone is a singleton in its sample. CDR3 nucleotide sequence: TGTGCCAGCAGCTTGGAGCTTAGCGGGGGGGATAGCACAGATACGCAGTATTTT. Residues: CASSLELSGGDSTDTQYF. The chain is built from TRBV5-6 and TRBJ2-3, with 11 nucleotides matching TRBD2. The CDR3 spans 18 residues. Germline V lookup: CDR1 SGHDT, CDR2 YYEEEE. V shed 0 bases, J shed 0 bases, and the junction held 6 bases outside the gene matches.

The chain links TRBV6-2 or TRBV6-3 to TRBJ2-3; D may match TRBD1 or TRBD2 (7 bases each). V was cut by 5 bases and J by 4 bases, with 22 bases left in between. The germline gives CDR1 MNHEY, CDR2 SVGEGT. The CDR3 is 17 amino acids. CDR3 sequence: CASSRPSGGEWADTQYF. The CDR3 bases are TGTGCCAGCAGTCGCCCCTCAGGGGGGGAATGGGCAGATACGCAGTATTTT.

The J gene is TRBJ1-2, the V gene TRBV28, with 7 bases matching TRBD1. V shed 8 bases, J shed 12 bases, and the junction held 9 bases outside the gene matches. Per germline, CDR1 MDHEN and CDR2 SYDVKM. This CDR3 comprises 11 residues. CDR3 in DNA: TGTGCCAGCGGGTACAGGGGAGGGAACACCTTC. Translated, it gives CASGYRGGNTF.

This clone occurred a few times. The chain couples TRBV6-5 to TRBJ1-2, with 7 nucleotides matching TRBD1. The V gene's germline CDR1 is MNHEY and CDR2 SVGAGI. The CDR3 covers 14 residues. V dropped 6 bases and J dropped 6; count of bases not matched to a gene: 10. DNA of the CDR3: TGTGCCAGCAGGGCCGACAGGGAACTCCATGGCTACACCTTC. Amino acids: CASRADRELHGYTF.

The chain joins TRBV9 to TRBJ2-5; the D is unclear. CDR1 is SGDLS and CDR2 is YYNGEE in the germline V gene. The CDR3 runs 15 residues. Trimming took 0 bases from V and 1 from J, leaving 10 bases between them. The CDR3 sequence: CASSVVPGFQETQYF. CDR3 coding DNA: TGTGCCAGCAGCGTAGTGCCAGGCTTCCAAGAGACCCAGTACTTC.

This sequence joins TRBV2 and TRBJ2-7; TRBD2 agrees at 8 bases. The junction had 6 bases not matched to a gene; V was cut back by 4 bases and J by 1 base. The germline V gene encodes CDR1 SNHLY and CDR2 FYNNEI. This CDR3 region has 15 residues. CDR3 DNA sequence: TGTGCCAGCAGTGGAAGCGGGGGCCGTTCCTACGAGCAGTACTTC. Encoded protein: CASSGSGGRSYEQYF.

This chain's CDR3 is CASRLAGSSYEQYF. CDR3 DNA sequence: TGTGCCAGCAGGCTAGCGGGGAGCTCCTACGAGCAGTACTTC. The gene calls are TRBV11-2 and TRBJ2-7, with 9 nucleotides matching TRBD2. There are 14 residues in the CDR3. J lost 0 bases, V lost 6 bases, and 3 bases had no gene match. From germline, CDR1 is SGHAT and CDR2 FQNNGV.

This clone was seen a few times. J is TRBJ2-2 and V is TRBV7-2; TRBD1 matches at 7 bases. Trimming cost V 5 bases and J 5 bases; bases outside gene matches: 14. Germline V gives CDR1 SGHTA, CDR2 FQGNSA. The CDR3 covers 17 residues. CDR3 in amino acids: CASSPGVTGALTGELFF. The CDR3 region has the DNA TGTGCCAGCAGCCCCGGGGTTACAGGGGCGCTAACCGGGGAGCTGTTTTTT.

The table lists this clone with a count of one. This rearrangement joins TRBV14 to TRBJ1-2; 8 positions agree with TRBD1. The CDR3 length is 15 residues. V lost 1 base to trimming and J lost 4 bases; unmatched junction nucleotides: 5. Germline CDR1 SGHDN, CDR2 FVKESK. CDR3 DNA: TGTGCCAGCAGCCAAGTAGCAGGGGGCGTCTATGGCTACACCTTC. Protein sequence: CASSQVAGGVYGYTF.

This clone came up once. The CDR3 DNA reads as TGTGCCAGCAGCTTAATAGCGGGGATTACAAAGAATGAGCAGTTCTTC. This translates into CASSLIAGITKNEQFF. The chain is built from TRBV7-9 and TRBJ2-1; 8 bases align to TRBD2. The CDR3 is 16 residues long. The V and J ends lost 2 bases and 7 bases, in that order; junction bases with no gene match: 10. CDR1 is SEHNR, CDR2 FQNEAQ, per germline (reference sequence). Full variable domain (missing parts from reference TRBV7-9 and TRBJ2-1): DTGVSQNPRHKITKRGQNVTFRCDPISEHNRLYWYRQTLGQGPEFLTYFQNEAQLEKSRLLSDRFSAERPKGSFSTLEIQRTEQGDSAMYLCASSLIAGITKNEQFFGPGTRLTVL.

The chain is built from TRBV2 and TRBJ1-1; 9 nucleotides align to TRBD1. Germline assignment: CDR1 SNHLY and CDR2 FYNNEI. This CDR3 region has 19 residues. J lost 1 base, V lost 9 bases, and 21 bases had no gene match. The CDR3 coding sequence is TGTGCCAGGGGGGGCCGGGCAGAAGGACAGGGGTGGCCGAACACTGAAGCTTTCTTT. Translating it yields CARGGRAEGQGWPNTEAFF.

The rearrangement uses TRBV11-2 and TRBJ1-1, with 7 bases that match TRBD1. Per germline, CDR1 SGHAT and CDR2 FQNNGV. V shed 4 bases and J 3 bases; nucleotides not matched to a gene: 5. CDR3 length equals 14 residues. The CDR3 sequence: CASSWDRGDTEAFF. The CDR3 region has the DNA TGTGCCAGCAGCTGGGACAGAGGGGACACTGAAGCTTTCTTT. Looking up the rest from reference TRBV11-2 and TRBJ1-1 gives the full variable domain: EAGVAQSPRYKIIEKRQSVAFWCNPISGHATLYWYQQILGQGPKLLIQFQNNGVVDDSQLPKDRFSAERLKGVDSTLKIQPAKLEDSAVYLCASSWDRGDTEAFFGQGTRLTVV.

The chain links TRBV7-2 to TRBJ2-1, with 11 positions matching TRBD2. This CDR3 has 15 residues. The V gene end was trimmed by 1 base and the J gene end by 6 bases; junction bases not matched to a gene: 2. Germline loops: CDR1 SGHTA, CDR2 FQGNSA. The CDR3 DNA is TGTGCCAGCAGCTTAGGCCTAGCGGGGGGCAATGAGCAGTTCTTC. It is translated as CASSLGLAGGNEQFF.

The rearrangement uses TRBV28 and TRBJ1-4, with D unclear. The CDR3 is 15 residues long. The V gene lost 3 bases and the J gene lost 4 bases, with 12 bases spanning the gap. The V gene's germline CDR1 is MDHEN and CDR2 SYDVKM. CDR3 DNA: TGTGCCAGCAGTTTCCCCGGGCGGAGTAATGAAAAACTGTTTTTT. Protein sequence: CASSFPGRSNEKLFF.

The chain uses TRBV9 and TRBJ2-3; TRBD2 might be the D (6 bases). This CDR3 has 15 amino acids. Trimming pared 6 bases from V and 2 bases from J, leaving 16 bases between. CDR1 is SGDLS and CDR2 is YYNGEE in the germline V gene. Here the CDR3 reads CASTSQGLPTDTQYF. The CDR3 DNA follows: TGTGCCAGCACCTCCCAGGGACTCCCCACAGATACGCAGTATTTT.

This chain uses TRBV7-3 with TRBJ1-1, with unresolved D. The CDR3 length is 13 residues. CDR1 and CDR2 (germline): SGHTA, FQGTGA. V shed 5 bases and J shed 1 base, with 8 bases lying between them. CDR3 region: CASSPGPNTEAFF. The CDR3 bases are TGTGCCAGCAGCCCCGGTCCGAACACTGAAGCTTTCTTT.

V gene TRBV27 combines with J gene TRBJ2-3, with D uncertain. The CDR3 covers 14 residues. CDR1 is MNHEY, CDR2 SMNVEV, per germline (reference sequence). The V end lost 3 bases, the J end lost 3 bases, and 10 bases lay between the germline ends. CDR3 in amino acids: CASSFRVGTDTQYF. CDR3 in DNA: TGTGCCAGCAGTTTTCGGGTCGGGACAGATACGCAGTATTTT.

The chain combines TRBV25-1 with TRBJ1-6; D is ambiguous. Trimming shortened V by 3 bases and J by 6 bases, and 9 bases separated the two germline ends. Per germline, CDR1 MGHDK and CDR2 SYGVNS. This CDR3 is built from 14 residues. The CDR3 DNA sequence: TGTGCCAGCAGTGACCAACTCGGTAATTCACCCCTCCACTTT. The encoded protein is CASSDQLGNSPLHF.

The chain uses TRBV6-2 or TRBV6-3 and TRBJ1-1; 7 nucleotides match TRBD1. The CDR3 runs 13 residues. V shed 5 bases, J shed 6 bases, and the junction held 6 bases outside the gene matches. In germline, CDR1 is MNHEY, CDR2 SVGEGT. CDR3 nucleotides: TGTGCCAGCAGTCGCGGGACAGCACCTGAAGCTTTCTTT. Amino acids: CASSRGTAPEAFF.

This clone was detected only a few times. This sequence joins TRBV6-2 or TRBV6-3 and TRBJ2-2, with D possibly TRBD2 on 5 matching bases. This CDR3 spans 16 amino acids. CDR1 and CDR2 (germline): MNHEY, SVGEGT. V lost 2 bases, J lost 4 bases, and 14 bases lay in between. The CDR3 region has the DNA TGTGCCAGCAGTTACCTGACCCCCCGGGGCACCGGGGAGCTGTTTTTT. It yields the protein CASSYLTPRGTGELFF.

The chain joins TRBV6-1 to TRBJ2-3, with D perhaps matching TRBD2 (6 bases). This CDR3 spans 14 amino acids. V lost 3 bases and J lost 0, with 7 bases in between. CDR1 is MNHNS and CDR2 is SASEGT in the germline V gene. Here the CDR3 reads CASSDGLSTDTQYF. The CDR3 DNA is TGTGCCAGCAGTGACGGACTAAGCACAGATACGCAGTATTTT.

A single count supports this clone. The chain uses TRBV7-9 and TRBJ1-2; D may be TRBD1 (5 bases). V was clipped by 1 base and J by 5 bases, with 11 bases between them. Looked up from germline, CDR1 is SEHNR and CDR2 is FQNEAQ (reference sequence). This CDR3 has 14 amino acids. CDR3 sequence: CASSLEGAGYGYTF. CDR3 nucleotide sequence: TGTGCCAGCAGCTTAGAAGGGGCAGGATATGGCTACACCTTC.

This chain connects TRBV14 to TRBJ1-1; D ambiguous. The CDR3 is 14 amino acids. Per the germline V gene, CDR1 is SGHDN and CDR2 is FVKESK. V was trimmed by 2 bases and J by 1 base, leaving 8 bases between them. CDR3 DNA sequence: TGTGCCAGCAGCCAAACGGCACAGAACACTGAAGCTTTCTTT. Translated: CASSQTAQNTEAFF.

This clone was recorded a few times. The J gene is TRBJ1-1, the V gene TRBV5-1; D is unresolved. Trimming shortened V by 4 bases and J by 5 bases, and 18 bases separated the two germline ends. Looked up from germline, CDR1 is SGHRS and CDR2 is YFSETQ. The CDR3 length is 15 residues. CDR3: CASSQPTSRGTEAFF. The CDR3 nucleotides read TGCGCCAGCAGCCAACCGACATCTCGCGGTACTGAAGCTTTCTTT.